The 25 T cell receptor beta chains listed next were all sequenced from one sample in a study of blood T cell repertoires in COVID-19. Sequencing used immunoSEQ multiplex PCR; TCRdb keeps in-frame clones, though not all of them. The profile shows 150,000 to 200,000 clones, about 85% of them singletons. Sample: peripheral blood. These receptor sequences come from a young woman with active or convalescent COVID-19.

The rearrangement uses TRBV6-6 and TRBJ1-1; 9 bases are shared with TRBD1. From germline, CDR1 is MNHNY and CDR2 SVGAGI (reference sequence). The V and J ends lost 5 bases and 5 bases, in that order; junction bases with no gene match: 9. The length of the CDR3 is 15 residues. CDR3 loop: CASSPRQGVGTEAFF. In DNA form, the CDR3 reads TGTGCCAGCAGTCCCAGACAGGGGGTCGGGACTGAAGCTTTCTTT.

This chain joins TRBV7-6 and TRBJ1-1, with no clear D. V was clipped by 5 bases and J by 1 base, with 14 bases between them. Germline loops: CDR1 SGHVS, CDR2 FNYEAQ. CDR3 length: 15 residues. The CDR3 DNA reads TGTGCCAGCAGCGCGGCGATGGGTCCGAACACTGAAGCTTTCTTT. Its protein product is CASSAAMGPNTEAFF. Looking up the rest from reference TRBV7-6 and TRBJ1-1 gives the full variable domain: GAGVSQSPRYKVTKRGQDVALRCDPISGHVSLYWYRQALGQGPEFLTYFNYEAQQDKSGLPNDRFSAERPEGSISTLTIQRTEQRDSAMYRCASSAAMGPNTEAFFGQGTRLTVV.

CDR3 nucleotides: TGTGCCAGCAGCTTGTTGCAGGATAATTCACCCCTCCACTTT. Its protein is CASSLLQDNSPLHF. This chain uses TRBV5-8 with TRBJ1-6; D is unresolved. This CDR3 is built from 14 residues. Germline CDR1 and CDR2: SGHTS and YDEGEE. V was cut by 1 base and J by 5 bases, with 7 bases left in between.

This CDR3 reads CASSTRDRGRGSTRETQYF. CDR3 nucleotide sequence: TGTGCCAGCAGTACACGGGACAGGGGGCGAGGGTCCACCAGGGAGACCCAGTACTTC. V and J are TRBV28 and TRBJ2-5, with TRBD1 identical over 12 bases. Germline trimming cut 5 bases from V and 5 bases from J; bases unmatched to any gene: 18. CDR1 and CDR2 (germline): MDHEN, SYDVKM. The CDR3 extends over 19 amino acids.

This clone was detected only a few times. V and J are TRBV11-3 and TRBJ2-1, with 8 bases that match TRBD2. CDR1 and CDR2 from the germline V gene are SGHNT and YENEEA. The CDR3 loop spans 15 amino acids. Trimming removed 5 bases from V and 0 bases from J; junction bases left unmatched: 3. The CDR3 bases are TGTGCCAGCAGCCAAAGCGGGAGCTCCTACAATGAGCAGTTCTTC. It codes for CASSQSGSSYNEQFF.

The chain links TRBV18 to TRBJ2-1; 15 bases fit TRBD2. The V gene's germline CDR1 is KGHSH and CDR2 LQKENI. The CDR3 runs 18 residues. After removal of 0 bases from V and 4 bases from J, the junction contained 4 bases not matched to a gene. The CDR3 loop is CASSPPGLAGGVYNEQFF. CDR3 bases: TGTGCCAGCTCACCACCGGGACTAGCGGGAGGTGTTTACAATGAGCAGTTCTTC.

The V gene is TRBV5-4, the J gene TRBJ2-1; D remains unclear. Trimming cost V 0 bases and J 4 bases, with 5 bases left between them. Germline V gene sequence: CDR1 SGHNT, CDR2 YYREEE (reference sequence). The CDR3 is 13 residues long. Written as DNA, the CDR3 is TGTGCCAGCAGCTTGGACAGATACAATGAGCAGTTCTTC. Its protein is CASSLDRYNEQFF.

This chain connects TRBV6-5 to TRBJ1-1, with D tentatively TRBD1 (6 bases). The ends were cut back, 7 bases at V and 6 bases at J, with 18 bases in the middle. This CDR3 region has 14 residues. Germline loops: CDR1 MNHEY, CDR2 SVGAGI. CDR3 sequence reads: CASNQPGGRAEAFF. The CDR3 DNA is TGTGCCAGCAATCAACCGGGGGGCCGGGCTGAAGCTTTCTTT.

The chain carries TRBV24-1 and TRBJ2-4, with D uncertain. Germline-derived CDR1 and CDR2 are KGHDR and SFDVKD. The CDR3 consists of 11 residues. Trimming shortened V by 7 bases and J by 5 bases, and 5 bases separated the two germline ends. CDR3 residues: CATSEENIQYF. The CDR3 DNA follows: TGTGCCACCAGCGAGGAAAACATTCAGTACTTC.

The CDR3 is CASSQFDSSRQPQHF. In nucleotides, the CDR3 is TGTGCCAGCAGCCAATTCGACAGTAGCAGACAGCCCCAGCATTTT. The chain joins TRBV4-2 to TRBJ1-5; a possible D gene is TRBD1 (5 bases). Germline V gene data show CDR1 as LGHNA and CDR2 as YNFKEQ. The CDR3 has 15 amino acids. The ends were cut back, 2 bases at V and 7 bases at J, with 15 bases in the middle.

This rearrangement joins TRBV23-1 to TRBJ1-4, with 10 positions matching TRBD1. TRBV23-1 is marked as an open reading frame, function uncertain. The ends lost 6 bases at V and 1 base at J; junction bases unmatched: 5. This CDR3 is built from 16 residues. CDR3 sequence: CASRGTGAETNEKLFF. The DNA for the CDR3 is TGCGCCAGCAGAGGGACAGGGGCGGAAACTAATGAAAAACTGTTTTTT.

This clone was seen only once. An end of the junction does not agree with germline; a read error may underlie this. This sequence joins TRBV7-7 and TRBJ1-4; no reliable D call. The length of the CDR3 is 14 residues. CDR1 is SSHAT, CDR2 FNYEAQ, per germline (reference sequence). CDR3 DNA sequence: TGTGCTAGCAGCTTGGTTCTCGGGGATGAAAAACTGTTTTTT. Its protein is CASSLVLGDEKLFF. The full variable domain, completed using reference TRBV7-7 and TRBJ1-4, is GAGVSQSPRYKVTKRGQDVTLRCDPISSHATLYWYQQALGQGPEFLTYFNYEAQPDKSGLPSDRFSAERPEGSISTLTIQRTEQRDSAMYRCASSLVLGDEKLFFGSGTQLSVL.

This clone was seen a single time. V usage is TRBV18 and J usage is TRBJ1-4; TRBD1 agrees at 8 bases. The ends lost 5 bases at V and 3 bases at J; junction bases unmatched: 5. CDR1 and CDR2 (germline): KGHSH, LQKENI. The CDR3 has 15 amino acids. The CDR3 sequence: CASSELTGANEKLFF. The CDR3 bases are TGTGCCAGCTCAGAGCTGACAGGGGCTAATGAAAAACTGTTTTTT.

This chain links TRBV2 with TRBJ2-7; TRBD1 might be the D (7 bases). The V end lost 5 bases, the J end lost 5 bases, and 16 bases lay between the germline ends. CDR1 and CDR2 from the germline V gene are SNHLY and FYNNEI. The CDR3 runs 14 residues. CDR3 DNA sequence: TGTGCCAGCAGTAAGACAGGGAGGTCCCACGAGCAGTACTTC. Amino acids: CASSKTGRSHEQYF.

The genes are TRBV24-1 and TRBJ2-1, with no clear D. The CDR3 consists of 13 residues. Germline CDR1 and CDR2: KGHDR and SFDVKD. V dropped 9 bases and J dropped 0 bases, with 8 bases sitting between them. CDR3 loop: CATALDSYNEQFF. The CDR3 DNA follows: TGTGCCACCGCCCTAGACTCCTACAATGAGCAGTTCTTC.

This chain joins TRBV12-5 and TRBJ1-5; TRBD1 agrees at 7 bases. This CDR3 is built from 18 residues. Germline V gene sequence: CDR1 LGHNT, CDR2 FRNRAP. With V trimmed by 0 bases and J by 0 bases, 8 bases remained unmatched. The CDR3, as DNA: TGTGCTAGTGGTTTGGTAATAGTTCGACAGGGTAGCAATCAGCCCCAGCATTTT. Residues: CASGLVIVRQGSNQPQHF.

The chain joins TRBV6-7 to TRBJ1-2; TRBD1 matches at 7 bases. TRBV6-7 is labeled an ORF, and its function is uncertain. The CDR3 runs 12 residues. Losses at the gene ends were 6 bases for V and 4 bases for J; bases not matched to a gene: 2. CDR3 coding DNA: TGTGCCAGCAGACAGGGGCGCTATGGCTACACCTTC. It yields the protein CASRQGRYGYTF.

V gene TRBV6-1 combines with J gene TRBJ1-1; 8 bases map to TRBD1. Germline lookup yields CDR1 MNHNS and CDR2 SASEGT. The CDR3 runs 17 residues. The V segment lost 3 bases and the J segment 0 bases; nucleotides outside the gene matches: 9. CDR3 coding DNA: TGTGCCAGCAGTGACGCCTGGACAGGGACCCTGAACACTGAAGCTTTCTTT. It codes for CASSDAWTGTLNTEAFF.

The CDR3 DNA reads as TGTGCCAGCAGTCCCTTGACAGGGGGACAGCCCCAGCATTTT. Protein sequence: CASSPLTGGQPQHF. This sequence joins TRBV27 and TRBJ1-5, with TRBD1 identical over 9 bases. The CDR3 has 14 residues. Germline CDR1 MNHEY, CDR2 SMNVEV (reference sequence). V trimming: 5 bases; J trimming: 7 bases; junction bases outside the gene matches: 6.

The V gene is TRBV5-1, the J gene TRBJ1-1; maybe TRBD1 (5 bases). Between the trimmed V and J ends, which lost 2 bases and 4 bases, there was a span of 12 bases. This CDR3 is 14 amino acids long. Germline V gives CDR1 SGHRS, CDR2 YFSETQ. The CDR3 nucleotides read TGCGCCAGCAGCTTTGGGGGAGGGAGCACTGAAGCTTTCTTT. Its protein is CASSFGGGSTEAFF.

The genes are TRBV7-9 and TRBJ1-1; TRBD1 aligns across 7 bases. With 5 bases clipped from V and 3 bases from J, the junction kept 6 bases outside the gene matches. Per the germline V gene, CDR1 is SEHNR and CDR2 is FQNEAQ (reference sequence). CDR3 length equals 14 residues. The chain's CDR3 is CASSPNRGDTEAFF. The DNA for the CDR3 is TGTGCCAGCAGCCCGAACAGGGGAGACACTGAAGCTTTCTTT. The variable domain in full, with the rest retrieved from reference TRBV7-9 and TRBJ1-1, is DTGVSQNPRHKITKRGQNVTFRCDPISEHNRLYWYRQTLGQGPEFLTYFQNEAQLEKSRLLSDRFSAERPKGSFSTLEIQRTEQGDSAMYLCASSPNRGDTEAFFGQGTRLTVV.

The V gene is TRBV6-1, the J gene TRBJ1-5; D is undetermined. Trimming removed 10 bases at V and 4 bases at J, with 14 bases between. Germline V gene data show CDR1 as MNHNS and CDR2 as SASEGT. This CDR3 is built from 13 residues. CDR3 in DNA: TGTGCCATCACTGGGCAGAGTAATCAGCCCCAGCATTTT. Translation gives CAITGQSNQPQHF.

J is TRBJ1-5 and V is TRBV28, with TRBD1 as a possible D gene (5 bases). Trimming removed 8 bases at V and 6 bases at J, with 23 bases between. Germline V gives CDR1 MDHEN, CDR2 SYDVKM. The CDR3 is made up of 16 amino acids. The CDR3 spells CASLPHPGQGSQPQHF. The CDR3, as DNA: TGTGCCAGCCTACCACACCCCGGGCAGGGAAGTCAGCCCCAGCATTTT.

The rearrangement links TRBV7-2 to TRBJ2-7; the match to TRBD2 covers 7 bases. CDR1 and CDR2 from the germline V gene are SGHTA and FQGNSA. The CDR3 runs 14 residues. Trimming removed 6 bases from V and 4 bases from J; junction bases left unmatched: 9. CDR3 in DNA: TGTGCCAGCAGTCTAGCGGCATCCAGTTACGAGCAGTACTTC. Protein sequence: CASSLAASSYEQYF.

This chain uses TRBV19 with TRBJ2-2, with TRBD2 matching over 7 bases. The junction had 2 bases not matched to a gene; V was cut back by 3 bases and J by 4 bases. Germline lookup yields CDR1 LNHDA and CDR2 SQIVND (reference sequence). The CDR3 loop spans 14 amino acids. CDR3 nucleotides: TGTGCCAGTAGTATTGGGGAGGGCACCGGGGAGCTGTTTTTT. The encoded protein is CASSIGEGTGELFF.